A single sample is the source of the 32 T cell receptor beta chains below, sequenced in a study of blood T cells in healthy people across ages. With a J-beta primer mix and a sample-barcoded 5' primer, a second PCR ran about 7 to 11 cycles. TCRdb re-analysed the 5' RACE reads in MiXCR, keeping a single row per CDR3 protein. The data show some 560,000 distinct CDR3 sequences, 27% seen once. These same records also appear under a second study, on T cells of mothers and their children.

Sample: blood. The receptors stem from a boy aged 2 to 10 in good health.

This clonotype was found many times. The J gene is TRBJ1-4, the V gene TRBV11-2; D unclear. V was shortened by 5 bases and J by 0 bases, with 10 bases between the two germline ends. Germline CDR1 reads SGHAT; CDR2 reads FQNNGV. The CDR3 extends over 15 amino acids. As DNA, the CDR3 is TGTGCCAGCAGCCGCCTTATTCCAACTAATGAAAAACTGTTTTTT. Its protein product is CASSRLIPTNEKLFF.

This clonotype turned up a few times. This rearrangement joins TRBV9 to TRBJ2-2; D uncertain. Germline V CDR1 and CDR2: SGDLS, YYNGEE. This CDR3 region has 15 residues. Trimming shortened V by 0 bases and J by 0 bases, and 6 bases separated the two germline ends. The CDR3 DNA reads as TGTGCCAGCAGCGTAGGCAGGACGAACACCGGGGAGCTGTTTTTT. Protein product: CASSVGRTNTGELFF.

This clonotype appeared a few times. The CDR3 reads CASSSIPLWNTGELFF. The CDR3 region has the DNA TGTGCCAGCAGCTCCATCCCCCTGTGGAACACCGGGGAGCTGTTTTTT. The rearrangement joins TRBV5-6 to TRBJ2-2; the D is unclear. V lost 3 bases and J lost 1, with 13 bases in between. The CDR3 contains 16 residues. Germline-derived CDR1 and CDR2 are SGHDT and YYEEEE.

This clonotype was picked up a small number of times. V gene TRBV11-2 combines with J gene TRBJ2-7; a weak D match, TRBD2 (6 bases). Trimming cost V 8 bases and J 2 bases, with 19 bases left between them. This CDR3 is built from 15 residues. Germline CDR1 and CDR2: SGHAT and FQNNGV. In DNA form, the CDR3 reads TGTGCCAGCGAAGCGGGCCCCAACGGGGCCTACGAGCAGTACTTC. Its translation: CASEAGPNGAYEQYF.

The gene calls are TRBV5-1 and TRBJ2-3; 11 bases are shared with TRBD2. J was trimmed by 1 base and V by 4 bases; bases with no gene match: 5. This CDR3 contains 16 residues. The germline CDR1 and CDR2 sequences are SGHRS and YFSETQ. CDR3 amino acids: CASSGIAGGGTDTQYF. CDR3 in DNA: TGCGCCAGCAGCGGAATAGCGGGAGGGGGCACAGATACGCAGTATTTT. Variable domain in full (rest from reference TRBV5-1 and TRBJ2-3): KAGVTQTPRYLIKTRGQQVTLSCSPISGHRSVSWYQQTPGQGLQFLFEYFSETQRNKGNFPGRFSGRQFSNSRSEMNVSTLELGDSALYLCASSGIAGGGTDTQYFGPGTRLTVL.

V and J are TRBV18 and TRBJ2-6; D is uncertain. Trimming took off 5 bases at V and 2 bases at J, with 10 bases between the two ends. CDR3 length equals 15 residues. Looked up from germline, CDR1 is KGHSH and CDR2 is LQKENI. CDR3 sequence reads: CASSELSPGANVLTF. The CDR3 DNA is TGTGCCAGCTCAGAGTTATCCCCTGGGGCCAACGTCCTGACTTTC.

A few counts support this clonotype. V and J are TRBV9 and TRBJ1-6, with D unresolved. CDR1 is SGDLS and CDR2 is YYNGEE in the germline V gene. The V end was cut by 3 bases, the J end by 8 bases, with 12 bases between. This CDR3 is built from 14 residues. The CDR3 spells CASSEGREDSPLHF. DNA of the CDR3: TGTGCCAGCAGCGAAGGGAGGGAGGATTCACCCCTCCACTTT.

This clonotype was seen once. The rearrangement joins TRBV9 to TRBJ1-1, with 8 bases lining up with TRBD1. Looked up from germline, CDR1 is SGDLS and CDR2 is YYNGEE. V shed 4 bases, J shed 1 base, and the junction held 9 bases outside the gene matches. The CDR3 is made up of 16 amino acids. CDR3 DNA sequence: TGTGCCAGCAGCCTAGGACAGGGCGGGACGAACACTGAAGCTTTCTTT. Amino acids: CASSLGQGGTNTEAFF.

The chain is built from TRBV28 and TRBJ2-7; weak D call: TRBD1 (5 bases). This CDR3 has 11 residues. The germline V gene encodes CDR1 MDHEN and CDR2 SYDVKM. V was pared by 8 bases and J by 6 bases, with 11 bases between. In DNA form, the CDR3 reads TGTGCCAGCGGGGCCCGTGGCGAGCAGTACTTC. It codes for CASGARGEQYF.

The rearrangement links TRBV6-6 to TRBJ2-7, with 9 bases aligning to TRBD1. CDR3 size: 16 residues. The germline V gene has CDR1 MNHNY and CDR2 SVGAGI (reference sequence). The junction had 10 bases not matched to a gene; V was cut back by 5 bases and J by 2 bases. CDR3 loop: CASSPVQTGGTYEQYF. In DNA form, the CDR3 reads TGTGCCAGCAGTCCGGTACAGACAGGGGGAACCTACGAGCAGTACTTC.

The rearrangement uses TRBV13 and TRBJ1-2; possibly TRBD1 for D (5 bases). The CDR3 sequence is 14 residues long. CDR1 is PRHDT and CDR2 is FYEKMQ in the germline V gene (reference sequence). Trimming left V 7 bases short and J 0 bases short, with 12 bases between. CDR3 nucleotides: TGTGCCAGCAACTTCCAGGGACCTAACTATGGCTACACCTTC. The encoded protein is CASNFQGPNYGYTF.

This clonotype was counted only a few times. The CDR3 region has the DNA TGTGCCAGCAGCGTGGGGGCCGGACAACTGTTTTTT. Translating it yields CASSVGAGQLFF. The V gene is TRBV9, the J gene TRBJ1-4; a weak D match, TRBD1 (6 bases). The CDR3 has 12 residues. Germline values: CDR1 SGDLS, CDR2 YYNGEE. Trimming left V 2 bases short and J 12 bases short, with 11 bases between. The full variable domain, its missing parts supplied by reference TRBV9 and TRBJ1-4, is DSGVTQTPKHLITATGQRVTLRCSPRSGDLSVYWYQQSLDQGLQFLIQYYNGEERAKGNILERFSAQQFPDLHSELNLSSLELGDSALYFCASSVGAGQLFFGSGTQLSVL.

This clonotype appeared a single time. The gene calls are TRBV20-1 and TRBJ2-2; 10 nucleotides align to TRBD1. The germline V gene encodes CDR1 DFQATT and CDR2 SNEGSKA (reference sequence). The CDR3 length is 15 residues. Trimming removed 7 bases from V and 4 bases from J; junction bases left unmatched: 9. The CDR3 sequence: CSVRPGQGPTGELFF. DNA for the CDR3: TGCAGTGTCCGACCGGGACAGGGGCCCACCGGGGAGCTGTTTTTT.

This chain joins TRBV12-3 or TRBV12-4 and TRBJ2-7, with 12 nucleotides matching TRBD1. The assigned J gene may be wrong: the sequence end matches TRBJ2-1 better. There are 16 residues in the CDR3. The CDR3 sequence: CASSPGTGGFLLEQFF. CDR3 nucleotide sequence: TGTGCCAGCAGCCCCGGGACAGGGGGCTTTTTACTTGAGCAGTTCTTC.

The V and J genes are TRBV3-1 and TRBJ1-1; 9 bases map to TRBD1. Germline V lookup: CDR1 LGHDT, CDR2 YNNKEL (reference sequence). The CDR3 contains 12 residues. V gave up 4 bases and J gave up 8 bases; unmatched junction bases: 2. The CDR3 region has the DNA TGTGCCAGCAGCCCAGGACAGGGGGAAGCTTTCTTT. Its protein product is CASSPGQGEAFF.

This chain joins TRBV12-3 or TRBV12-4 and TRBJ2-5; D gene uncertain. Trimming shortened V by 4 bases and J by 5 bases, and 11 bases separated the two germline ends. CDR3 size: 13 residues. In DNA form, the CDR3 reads TGTGCCAGCAGTTACGGCCCCGGGGAGACCCAGTACTTC. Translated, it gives CASSYGPGETQYF.

The CDR3 sequence is CASSLGTGANQPQHF. CDR3 nucleotides: TGTGCCAGCAGCTTAGGGACAGGCGCCAATCAGCCCCAGCATTTT. The chain combines TRBV7-9 with TRBJ1-5, with 7 bases matching TRBD1. Per the germline V gene, CDR1 is SEHNR and CDR2 is FQNEAQ (reference sequence). The V segment lost 1 base and the J segment 3 bases; nucleotides outside the gene matches: 3. The CDR3 covers 15 residues.

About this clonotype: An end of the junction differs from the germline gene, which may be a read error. The CDR3 region is CASSPGINKNIQYF. In DNA form, the CDR3 reads TGTGCTAGCAGCCCCGGGATTAATAAAAACATTCAGTACTTC. The gene calls are TRBV11-3 and TRBJ2-4, with a possible D match to TRBD2 (5 bases). Germline lookup yields CDR1 SGHNT and CDR2 YENEEA. The CDR3 sequence is 14 residues long. Full variable domain (rest looked up from reference TRBV11-3 and TRBJ2-4): EAGVVQSPRYKIIEKKQPVAFWCNPISGHNTLYWYLQNLGQGPELLIRYENEEAVDDSQLPKDRFSAERLKGVDSTLKIQPAELGDSAVYLCASSPGINKNIQYFGAGTRLSVL.

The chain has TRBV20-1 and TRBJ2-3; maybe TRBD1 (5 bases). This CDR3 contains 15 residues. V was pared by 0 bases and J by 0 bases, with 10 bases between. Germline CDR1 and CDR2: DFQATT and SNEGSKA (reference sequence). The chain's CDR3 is CSARDQGLSTDTQYF. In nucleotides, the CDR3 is TGCAGTGCTAGAGATCAGGGCCTAAGCACAGATACGCAGTATTTT.

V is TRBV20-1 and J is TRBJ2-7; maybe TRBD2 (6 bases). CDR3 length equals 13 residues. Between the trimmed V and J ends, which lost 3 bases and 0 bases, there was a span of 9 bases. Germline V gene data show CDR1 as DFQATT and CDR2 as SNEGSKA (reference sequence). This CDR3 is CSASYGSSYEQYF. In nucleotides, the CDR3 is TGCAGTGCTAGTTACGGGAGCTCCTACGAGCAGTACTTC.

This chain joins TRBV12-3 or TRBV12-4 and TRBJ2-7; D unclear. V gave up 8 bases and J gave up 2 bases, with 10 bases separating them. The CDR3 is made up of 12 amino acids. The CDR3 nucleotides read TGTGCCAGCTGCGTCCACACCTACGAGCAGTACTTC. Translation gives CASCVHTYEQYF.

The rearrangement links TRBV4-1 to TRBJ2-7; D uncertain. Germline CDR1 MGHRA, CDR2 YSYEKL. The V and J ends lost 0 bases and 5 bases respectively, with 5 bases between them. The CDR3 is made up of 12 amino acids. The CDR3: CASSQDGDEQYF. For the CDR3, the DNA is TGCGCCAGCAGCCAAGATGGTGACGAGCAGTACTTC.

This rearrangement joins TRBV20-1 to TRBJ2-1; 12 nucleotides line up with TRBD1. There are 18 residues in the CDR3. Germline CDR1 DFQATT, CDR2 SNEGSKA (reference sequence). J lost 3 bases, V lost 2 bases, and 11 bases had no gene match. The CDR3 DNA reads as TGCAGTGCTAGATCCGGGGACAGGGGGCGAGTATACTACAATGAGCAGTTCTTC. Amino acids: CSARSGDRGRVYYNEQFF.

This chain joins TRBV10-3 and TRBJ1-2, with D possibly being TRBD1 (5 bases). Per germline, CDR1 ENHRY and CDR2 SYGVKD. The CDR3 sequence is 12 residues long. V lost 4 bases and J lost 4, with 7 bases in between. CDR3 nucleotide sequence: TGTGCCATCAGTGGGGGGTCCTATGGCTACACCTTC. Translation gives CAISGGSYGYTF.

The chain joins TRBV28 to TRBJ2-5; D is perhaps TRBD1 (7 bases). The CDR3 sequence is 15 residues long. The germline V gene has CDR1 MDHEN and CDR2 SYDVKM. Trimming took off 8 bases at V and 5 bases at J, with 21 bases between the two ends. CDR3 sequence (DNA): TGTGCCAGCCGCCTTGGGTCAGGGGGGCCGGAGACCCAGTACTTC. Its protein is CASRLGSGGPETQYF. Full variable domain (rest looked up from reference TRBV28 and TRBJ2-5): DVKVTQSSRYLVKRTGEKVFLECVQDMDHENMFWYRQDPGLGLRLIYFSYDVKMKEKGDIPEGYSVSREKKERFSLILESASTNQTSMYLCASRLGSGGPETQYFGPGTRLLVL.

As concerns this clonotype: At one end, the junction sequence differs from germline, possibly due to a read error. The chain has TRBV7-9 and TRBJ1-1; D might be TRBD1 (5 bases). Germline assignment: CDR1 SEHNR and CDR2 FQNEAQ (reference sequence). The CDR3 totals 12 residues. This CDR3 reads CASSLAQGKEIF. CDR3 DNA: TGTGCCAGCAGCTTAGCTCAGGGTAAGGAGATCTTT.

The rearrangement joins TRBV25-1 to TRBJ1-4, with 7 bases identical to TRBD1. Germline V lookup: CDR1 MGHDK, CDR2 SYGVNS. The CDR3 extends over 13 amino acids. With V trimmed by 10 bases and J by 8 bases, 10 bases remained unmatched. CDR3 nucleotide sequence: TGTGCCAATCCAACAGGGGCTGGGGAAAAACTGTTTTTT. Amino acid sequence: CANPTGAGEKLFF.

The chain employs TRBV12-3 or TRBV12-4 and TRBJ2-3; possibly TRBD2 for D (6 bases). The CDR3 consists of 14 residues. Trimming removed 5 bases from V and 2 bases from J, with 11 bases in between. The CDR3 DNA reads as TGTGCCAGCAGTCCCGGGACTTTCACAGATACGCAGTATTTT. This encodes CASSPGTFTDTQYF.

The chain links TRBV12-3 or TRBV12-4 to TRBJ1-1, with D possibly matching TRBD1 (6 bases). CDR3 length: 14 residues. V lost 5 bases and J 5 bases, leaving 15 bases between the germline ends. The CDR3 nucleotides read TGTGCCAGCAGTCCCCAGGCAGGGGAGACTGAAGCTTTCTTT. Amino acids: CASSPQAGETEAFF.

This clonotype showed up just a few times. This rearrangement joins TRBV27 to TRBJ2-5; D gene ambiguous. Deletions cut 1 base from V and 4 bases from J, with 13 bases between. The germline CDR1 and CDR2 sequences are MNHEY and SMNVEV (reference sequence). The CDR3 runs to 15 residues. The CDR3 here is CASSLLGITGETQYF. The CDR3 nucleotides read TGTGCCAGCAGTTTATTGGGCATCACCGGAGAGACCCAGTACTTC.

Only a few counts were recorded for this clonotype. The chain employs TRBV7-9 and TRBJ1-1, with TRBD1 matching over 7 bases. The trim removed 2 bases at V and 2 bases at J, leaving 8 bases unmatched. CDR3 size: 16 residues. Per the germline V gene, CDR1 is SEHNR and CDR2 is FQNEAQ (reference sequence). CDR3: CASSLSPGQPNTEAFF. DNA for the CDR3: TGTGCCAGCAGCTTAAGTCCGGGACAGCCCAACACTGAAGCTTTCTTT. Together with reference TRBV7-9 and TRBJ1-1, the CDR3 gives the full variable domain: DTGVSQNPRHKITKRGQNVTFRCDPISEHNRLYWYRQTLGQGPEFLTYFQNEAQLEKSRLLSDRFSAERPKGSFSTLEIQRTEQGDSAMYLCASSLSPGQPNTEAFFGQGTRLTVV.

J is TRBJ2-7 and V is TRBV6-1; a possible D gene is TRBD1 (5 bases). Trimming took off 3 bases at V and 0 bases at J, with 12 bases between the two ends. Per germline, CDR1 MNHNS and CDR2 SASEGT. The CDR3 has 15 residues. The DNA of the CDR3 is TGTGCCAGCAGTGAGTCGGTAGGGGCCTCCTACGAGCAGTACTTC. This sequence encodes CASSESVGASYEQYF.